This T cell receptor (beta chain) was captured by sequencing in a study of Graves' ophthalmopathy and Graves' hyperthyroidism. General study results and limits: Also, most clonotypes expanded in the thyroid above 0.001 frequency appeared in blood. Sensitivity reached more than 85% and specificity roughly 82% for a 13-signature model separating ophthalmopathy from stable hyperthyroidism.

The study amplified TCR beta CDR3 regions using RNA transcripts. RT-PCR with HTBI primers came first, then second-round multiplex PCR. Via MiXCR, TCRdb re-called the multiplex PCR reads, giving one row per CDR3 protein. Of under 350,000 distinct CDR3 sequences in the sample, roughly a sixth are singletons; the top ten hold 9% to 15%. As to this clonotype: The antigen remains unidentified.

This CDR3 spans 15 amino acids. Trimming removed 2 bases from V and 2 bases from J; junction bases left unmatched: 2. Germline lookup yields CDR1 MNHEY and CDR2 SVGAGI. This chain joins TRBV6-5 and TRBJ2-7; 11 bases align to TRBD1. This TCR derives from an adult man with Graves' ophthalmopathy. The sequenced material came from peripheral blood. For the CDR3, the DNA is TGTGCCAGCAGTTACGGGGACAGGGGGGCCTACGAGCAGTACTTC. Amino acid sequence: CASSYGDRGAYEQYF.